Presented here are 10 T cell receptor beta chains from one specimen sequenced in a study of blood T cell repertoires in COVID-19. Profiled with immunoSEQ multiplex PCR; TCRdb holds only in-frame clones, not every one. The sample has tens of thousands of clones; 82% are singletons. Sequencing was done on a sample of peripheral blood. These receptors originate from a human donor in a cohort sampled during active COVID-19.

The sample holds one count of this clone. The CDR3 spells CASSSPQATYEQYF. In nucleotides, the CDR3 is TGTGCCAGCAGTTCCCCTCAGGCTACCTACGAGCAGTACTTC. The chain employs TRBV6-2 or TRBV6-3 and TRBJ2-7, with D unresolved. This CDR3 spans 14 amino acids. Germline CDR1 is MNHEY and CDR2 is SVGEGT. Trimming took off 4 bases at V and 2 bases at J, with 12 bases between the two ends.

The rearrangement links TRBV2 to TRBJ2-5; D might be TRBD2 (6 bases). The V gene's germline CDR1 is SNHLY and CDR2 FYNNEI. CDR3 size: 15 residues. Between the trimmed V and J ends, which lost 5 bases and 7 bases, there was a span of 20 bases. CDR3: CASSTMRDLGGTQYF. The CDR3 DNA reads as TGTGCCAGCAGTACAATGCGGGACCTCGGGGGGACCCAGTACTTC.

The J gene is TRBJ1-1, the V gene TRBV6-6; D remains ambiguous. The CDR3 length is 14 residues. V was pared by 6 bases and J by 5 bases, with 16 bases between. Germline V gene data show CDR1 as MNHNY and CDR2 as SVGAGI (reference sequence). As DNA, the CDR3 is TGTGCCAGCAGAAGTGTGGCTGAACGAACTGAAGCTTTCTTT. Translation: CASRSVAERTEAFF.

The V call is TRBV7-9, the J call TRBJ1-2, with D uncertain. This CDR3 comprises 13 residues. Trimming removed 5 bases from V and 4 bases from J, with 11 bases in between. Germline V lookup: CDR1 SEHNR, CDR2 FQNEAQ (reference sequence). The CDR3, as DNA: TGTGCCAGCAGCCCCCCGGCGGCCTATGGCTACACCTTC. Translation: CASSPPAAYGYTF.

The chain couples TRBV7-9 to TRBJ1-2; 9 bases are a match to TRBD1. V gave up 6 bases and J gave up 6 bases; unmatched junction bases: 5. Germline V gives CDR1 SEHNR, CDR2 FQNEAQ (reference sequence). The length of the CDR3 is 13 residues. The CDR3: CASSWDRADGYTF. CDR3 DNA: TGTGCCAGCAGTTGGGACAGGGCTGATGGCTACACCTTC.

This clone is a singleton in its sample. The chain has TRBV7-2 and TRBJ1-1, with TRBD1 matching over 10 bases. CDR1 is SGHTA, CDR2 FQGNSA, per germline. After removal of 5 bases from V and 5 bases from J, the junction contained 11 bases not matched to a gene. CDR3 length: 16 residues. The CDR3 DNA is TGTGCCAGCAGCCCCGGTCGGGACAGGGGATGGACTGAAGCTTTCTTT. Translated, it gives CASSPGRDRGWTEAFF. The full variable domain, in which reference TRBV7-2 and TRBJ1-1 provide the parts outside the CDR3, is GAGVSQSPSNKVTEKGKDVELRCDPISGHTALYWYRQSLGQGLEFLIYFQGNSAPDKSGLPSDRFSAERTGGSVSTLTIQRTQQEDSAVYLCASSPGRDRGWTEAFFGQGTRLTVV.

V is TRBV3-1 (or the pseudogene TRBV3-2) and J is TRBJ2-6; D call uncertain. CDR1 and CDR2 from the germline V gene are LGHDT and YNNKEL (reference sequence). The length of the CDR3 is 14 residues. V lost 6 bases to trimming and J lost 4 bases, with 10 bases between them. CDR3: CASSHLRGANVLTF. The CDR3 region has the DNA TGTGCCAGCAGTCACCTGAGGGGGGCCAACGTCCTGACTTTC.

The V gene is TRBV2, the J gene TRBJ1-5; D unclear. This CDR3 region has 12 residues. Germline CDR1 SNHLY, CDR2 FYNNEI. The ends were cut back, 11 bases at V and 4 bases at J, with 12 bases in the middle. The CDR3 sequence: CAGSRGNQPQHF. CDR3 nucleotides: TGTGCCGGGAGTCGGGGAAATCAGCCCCAGCATTTT.

CDR3 region: CASRKVTGTNYGYTF. The CDR3 nucleotides read TGTGCCAGTAGAAAGGTCACAGGAACAAACTATGGCTACACCTTC. This chain joins TRBV19 and TRBJ1-2, with D possibly being TRBD1 (5 bases). The V end was cut by 6 bases, the J end by 2 bases, with 16 bases between. Germline V gene data show CDR1 as LNHDA and CDR2 as SQIVND (reference sequence). This CDR3 has 15 amino acids.

This clone has a single count. This chain joins TRBV5-5 and TRBJ1-5; 10 bases map to TRBD1. Unmatched junction bases numbered 10, after V lost 3 bases and J lost 7 bases. The CDR3 is 16 residues long. The germline V gene has CDR1 SGHKS and CDR2 YYEKEE (reference sequence). CDR3 in DNA: TGTGCCAGCAGCTATGCCGGGACAGGGGCCCGGCAGCCCCAGCATTTT. Its protein product is CASSYAGTGARQPQHF.